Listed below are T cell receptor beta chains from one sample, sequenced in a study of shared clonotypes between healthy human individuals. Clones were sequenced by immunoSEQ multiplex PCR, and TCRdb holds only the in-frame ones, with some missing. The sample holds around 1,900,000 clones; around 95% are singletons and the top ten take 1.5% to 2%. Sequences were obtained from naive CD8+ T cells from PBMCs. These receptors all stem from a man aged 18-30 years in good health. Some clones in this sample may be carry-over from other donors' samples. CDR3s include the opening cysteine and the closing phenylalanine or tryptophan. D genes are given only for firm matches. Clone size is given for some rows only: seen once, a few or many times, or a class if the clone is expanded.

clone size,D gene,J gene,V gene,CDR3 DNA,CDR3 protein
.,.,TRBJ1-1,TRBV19,TGTGCCAGTAGTACCTCAAGGGCGGCGAACACTGAAGCTTTCTTT,CASSTSRAANTEAFF
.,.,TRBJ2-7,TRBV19,TGTGCCAGTAGCTCCCGGACAGACTCCTACGAGCAGTACTTC,CASSSRTDSYEQYF
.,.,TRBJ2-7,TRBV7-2,TGTGCCAGCAGCTTAACTGGTGGAAAAAGGGAGCAGTACTTC,CASSLTGGKREQYF
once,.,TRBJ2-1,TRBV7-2,TGTGCCAGCACTCGCCTGGGTGTTGGCAATGAGCAGTTCTTC,CASTRLGVGNEQFF
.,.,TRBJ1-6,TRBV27,TGTGCCAGCAGTTCTTTCGGGAATTCACCCCTCCACTTT,CASSSFGNSPLHF
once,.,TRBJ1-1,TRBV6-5,TGTGCCAGCAGTTACTCTTTACAGCTGAACACTGAAGCTTTCTTT,CASSYSLQLNTEAFF
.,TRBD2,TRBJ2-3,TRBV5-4,TGTGCCAGCAGCTTGCGGCGGGAGGTAGATACGCAGTATTTT,CASSLRREVDTQYF
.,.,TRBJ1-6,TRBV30,TGTGCCTGGAGAAGGTACCTAAGCTCCTATAATTCACCCCTCCACTTT,CAWRRYLSSYNSPLHF
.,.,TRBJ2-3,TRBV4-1,TGCGCCAGCAGCCAAGATTGGATCACAGGTAGCACAGATACGCAGTATTTT,CASSQDWITGSTDTQYF
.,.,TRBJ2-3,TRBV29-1,TGCAGCGGCTCCTCGGATACGCAGTATTTT,CSGSSDTQYF
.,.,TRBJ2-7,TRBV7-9,TGTGCCAGCAGCCCCCGGACTGATTACGAGCAGTACTTC,CASSPRTDYEQYF
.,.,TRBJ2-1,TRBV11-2,TGTGCCAGCAGCTTCTCCTACAATGAGCAGTTCTTC,CASSFSYNEQFF
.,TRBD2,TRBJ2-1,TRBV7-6,TGTGCCAGCAGCCTCACTAGCGGGAGCAATGAGCAGTTCTTC,CASSLTSGSNEQFF
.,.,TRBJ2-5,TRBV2,TGTGCCACCAAGGGACTCTTCGGGGAGACCCAGTACTTC,CATKGLFGETQYF
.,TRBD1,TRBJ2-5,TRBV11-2,TGTGCCAGCAGCTTAATCTCGCGACAGGGGTTCCAAGAGACCCAGTACTTC,CASSLISRQGFQETQYF
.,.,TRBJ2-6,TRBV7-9,TGTGCCACCCACAAGGGTGGGGGAACTGGGGCCAACGTCCTGACTTTC,CATHKGGGTGANVLTF
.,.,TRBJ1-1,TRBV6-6,TGTGCCAGCAGTTACGGTAATATTCTGAGGAACACTGAAGCTTTCTTT,CASSYGNILRNTEAFF
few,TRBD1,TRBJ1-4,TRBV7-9,TGTGCCAGCAGCTCCATTTTCTTCTCCGGGACAGGGGAGGAAAAACTGTTTTTT,CASSSIFFSGTGEEKLFF
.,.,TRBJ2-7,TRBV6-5,TGTGCCAGCAGAACTCATCCGCAGGGGGGGTACGAGCAGTACTTC,CASRTHPQGGYEQYF
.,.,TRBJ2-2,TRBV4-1,TGCGCCAGCAGCCAAGAAAATTGGGGACAATACACCGGGGAGCTGTTTTTT,CASSQENWGQYTGELFF
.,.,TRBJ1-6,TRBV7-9,TGTGCCAGCAGCTTAGAGACCCGGGTCACAAATAATTCACCCCTCCACTTT,CASSLETRVTNNSPLHF
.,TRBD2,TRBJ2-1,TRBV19,TGTGCCACCACCGTTTCCGGGACTAGTTCCTACAATGAGCAGTTCTTC,CATTVSGTSSYNEQFF
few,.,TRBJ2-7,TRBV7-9,TGTGCCAGCAGCTTAGTCCTGGTCCCCTACGAGCAGTACTTC,CASSLVLVPYEQYF
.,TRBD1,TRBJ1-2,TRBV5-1,TGCGCCAGCAGATTAGACAGGGACTATGGCTACACCTTC,CASRLDRDYGYTF